Below, 9 T cell receptor beta chains from the same sample are listed, as sequenced in a study of T cell repertoires in cytomegalovirus infection. TCRdb re-called the reads with MiXCR, one entry per CDR3 protein. The repertoire holds roughly 630,000 distinct CDR3 sequences, with approximately 24% as singletons. The material sequenced was CD8+ T cells from PBMCs. These receptors were obtained from a human donor in good health (CMV status not recorded). Some clones in this sample may be carry-over from other donors' samples.

A few counts support this clonotype. V gene TRBV20-1 combines with J gene TRBJ1-3, with D unresolved. Looked up from germline, CDR1 is DFQATT and CDR2 is SNEGSKA (reference sequence). The CDR3 length is 17 residues. Trimming removed 0 bases from V and 0 bases from J, with 15 bases in between. For the CDR3, the DNA is TGCAGTGCTAGAGATGGACGCCGAGGAACCTCTGGAAACACCATATATTTT. Residues: CSARDGRRGTSGNTIYF.

The sample holds a few counts of this clonotype. The chain couples TRBV11-1 to TRBJ2-3; D ambiguous. Trimming pared 1 base from V and 3 bases from J, leaving 20 bases between. Germline V gives CDR1 SGHAT, CDR2 FQDESV (reference sequence). The CDR3 length is 18 residues. The DNA of the CDR3 is TGTGCCAGCAGCTTAGTAACATTGCCGAGTTCCCCGACAGATACGCAGTATTTT. The encoded protein is CASSLVTLPSSPTDTQYF.

This clonotype was seen more than once but under ten times. The chain links TRBV20-1 to TRBJ2-7; TRBD1 matches 10 bases. Trimming cost V 7 bases and J 6 bases; bases outside gene matches: 9. CDR1 and CDR2 (germline): DFQATT, SNEGSKA (reference sequence). The CDR3 spans 13 residues. DNA for the CDR3: TGCAGTGTGCCCGGACAGGGGGATTTCGAGCAGTACGTC. Its protein product is CSVPGQGDFEQYV.

The table lists this clonotype with many counts. V and J are TRBV12-3 or TRBV12-4 and TRBJ2-5, with D unresolved. The CDR3 has 11 residues. V lost 3 bases and J 5 bases, leaving 4 bases between the germline ends. The CDR3 nucleotides read TGTGCCAGCAGTTTCACCGAGACCCAGTACTTC. Translating gives CASSFTETQYF.

The chain is built from TRBV6-6 and TRBJ2-7; TRBD1 matches 7 bases. V lost 4 bases and J lost 6; bases outside the gene matches: 9. Germline V gene lookup returns CDR1 MNHNY and CDR2 SVGAGI (reference sequence). The length of the CDR3 is 14 residues. As DNA, the CDR3 is TGTGCCAGCAGTTTTTCAGAGACAGGGACCGAGCAGTACGTC. This codes for CASSFSETGTEQYV.

This clonotype was counted at least ten times. CDR3 nucleotides: TGTGCCCCCAGCCCGAACACCGGGGAGCTGTTTTTT. It is translated as CAPSPNTGELFF. J is TRBJ2-2 and V is TRBV7-9; D is undetermined. V shed 11 bases and J shed 0 bases, with 7 bases lying between them. The CDR3 is made up of 12 amino acids. Germline lookup yields CDR1 SEHNR and CDR2 FQNEAQ (reference sequence).

Remarks on this clonotype: Possible read error: a much larger clone is one base away. This chain connects TRBV11-2 to TRBJ2-7; no firm D call. The CDR3 contains 13 residues. Looked up from germline, CDR1 is SGHAT and CDR2 is FQNNGV. The CDR3 DNA reads as TGTGTCAGCAGTCCCAGATCGGAAATCGAGCAGTACGTC. Encoded protein: CVSSPRSEIEQYV.

This sequence joins TRBV6-4 and TRBJ1-1, with D uncertain. The germline CDR1 and CDR2 sequences are MRHNA and SNTAGT. The CDR3 has 16 amino acids. The ends were cut back, 4 bases at V and 5 bases at J, with 20 bases in the middle. CDR3 sequence (DNA): TGTGCCAGCAGTGGTCCCGGGCGGTTGGGGAGAACTGAAGCTTTCTTT. Protein: CASSGPGRLGRTEAFF.

The chain joins TRBV6-2 or TRBV6-3 to TRBJ1-1, with D maybe TRBD1 (6 bases). The CDR3 has 15 residues. V was shortened by 4 bases and J by 4 bases, with 16 bases between the two germline ends. CDR1 and CDR2 from the germline V gene are MNHEY and SVGEGT. The CDR3, as DNA: TGTGCCAGCAGTTCCCCTGAGACAGGCTTCACTGAAGCTTTCTTT. As protein: CASSSPETGFTEAFF.